A selection of T cell receptor beta chains follows, all from one sample in a study of sequential checkpoint blockade in melanoma. The repertoire was sequenced with immunoSEQ multiplex PCR; TCRdb's copy has only in-frame clones and lacks some. The sample has around 10,000 clones, around 24% seen once. Source: tumor tissue (inferred from file names), taken from a patient given nivolumab and ipilimumab in sequence. These receptors were taken from a human donor with melanoma. The CDR3 runs from the conserved cysteine through the conserved F or W. A D gene is named only where the DNA matches it firmly. Size tells how often a clone was seen (once, few, many) or the class of an expanded clone, and some rows leave it out.

d_call j_call clone_size v_call cdr3_nt cdr3_aa
NA TRBJ2-5 few TRBV7-8 TGTGCCAGCAGCCTCCCTAATCTGGAGACCCAGTACTTC CASSLPNLETQYF
NA TRBJ2-7 NA TRBV28 TGTGCCAGCAGCGCCGGGTTCCTCTACGAGCAGTACTTC CASSAGFLYEQYF
TRBD2 TRBJ2-5 many TRBV9 TGTGCCAGCAGCGTAGGTGGACTAGCGGGAGCGGGAGAGACCCAGTACTTC CASSVGGLAGAGETQYF
TRBD1 TRBJ1-2 few TRBV6-8 TGTGCCATCAGTCGGGACAGGGGGGAAGGCTACACCTTC CAISRDRGEGYTF
NA TRBJ2-3 few TRBV6-8 TGTGCCAGCAGTTCGGTCTCAGATACGCAGTATTTT CASSSVSDTQYF
NA TRBJ2-5 NA TRBV11-3 TGTGCCAGCAGCTTAGGACCTACTTGGGAGACCCAGTACTTC CASSLGPTWETQYF
TRBD2 TRBJ2-7 few TRBV15 TGTGCCACCAGCAGAGGGTTAGGTCTAGCGGTTAAATCCTACGAGCAGTACTTC CATSRGLGLAVKSYEQYF
TRBD2 TRBJ2-1 NA TRBV28 TGTGCCAGCAGTTCTGGGACTAGCGGGAGGGTCTACAATGAGCAGTTCTTC CASSSGTSGRVYNEQFF
NA TRBJ1-5 NA TRBV19 TGTGCCAGTAGTATCCGAGGGGCCACTGATCATCCCCAGCATTTT CASSIRGATDHPQHF
TRBD1 TRBJ2-7 few TRBV13 TGTGCCAGCAGTTTAGGACGGGACAGGGGGGGTTACGAGCAGTACTTC CASSLGRDRGGYEQYF
TRBD2 TRBJ2-1 NA TRBV11-3 TGTGCCAGCAGCTTACGACGGGAGGGAGACAATGAGCAGTTCTTC CASSLRREGDNEQFF
NA TRBJ2-1 few TRBV19 TGTGCCAGTAGTGTTGACGTATACAATGAGCAGTTCTTC CASSVDVYNEQFF
TRBD2 TRBJ2-5 many TRBV9 TGTGCCAGCAGCATGACTAGCGGGAGGGAGGAGACCCAGTACTTC CASSMTSGREETQYF
NA TRBJ1-4 NA TRBV5-1 TGCGCCAGCAGCTCCCGACCGGAAAATGAAAAACTGTTTTTT CASSSRPENEKLFF
NA TRBJ1-3 NA TRBV19 TGTGCCAGTAGTAAAAAAGGGGCTGGAAACACCATATATTTT CASSKKGAGNTIYF
TRBD1 TRBJ2-2 medium-sized TRBV6-8 TGTGCCAGCAGCCGAAGGACAGGAAGCACCGGGGAGCTGTTTTTT CASSRRTGSTGELFF
NA TRBJ2-5 few TRBV6-8 TGTGCCAGCAGTTATCAGGCGTCGCAAGAGACCCAGTACTTC CASSYQASQETQYF
NA TRBJ2-2 NA TRBV27 TGTGCCAGCAGTCGAACTAGCTTCACCGGGGAGCTGTTTTTT CASSRTSFTGELFF
TRBD2 TRBJ2-3 NA TRBV12-5 TGTGCTAGTGGTTTGGTACCAGACGGGAGGGCCGGATTCACAGATACGCAGTATTTT CASGLVPDGRAGFTDTQYF
NA TRBJ1-3 NA TRBV5-1 TGCGCCAGCAGCTTGGCCGGGTTTTCCTCTGGAAACACCATATATTTT CASSLAGFSSGNTIYF
NA TRBJ2-3 NA TRBV30 TGTGCCTGGAGCCCCCGGGCAGATACGCAGTATTTT CAWSPRADTQYF
TRBD1 TRBJ2-3 few TRBV9 TGTGCCAGCAGCGTCGGGACAGGGGTTAGGGATACGCAGTATTTT CASSVGTGVRDTQYF
NA TRBJ2-3 NA TRBV18 TGTGCCAGCTCACTAGGGGGAACAGATACGCAGTATTTT CASSLGGTDTQYF
TRBD2 TRBJ2-3 NA TRBV10-3 TGTGCCAGTCTTTCCCTGGGGCGGGCTAGCGGCAGAAGGACGCAGTATTTT CASLSLGRASGRRTQYF
NA TRBJ2-5 few TRBV7-5 TGTGCCAGCAGCCAAGTAGCCGGGAGGGCCGGCGCATTAGAGACCCAGTACTTC CASSQVAGRAGALETQYF
NA TRBJ1-2 NA TRBV19 TGTGCCAGTAGTATAGGGAATGGCTACACCTTC CASSIGNGYTF
NA TRBJ2-6 few TRBV11-3 TGTGCCAGCAGCTTGAGGGCGGCCGCATCTCCCTCTGGGGCCAACGTCCTGACTTTC CASSLRAAASPSGANVLTF
NA TRBJ1-2 NA TRBV19 TGTGCCAGTAGCCCTATGTACACCGTTTATGGCTACACCTTC CASSPMYTVYGYTF
NA TRBJ2-6 many TRBV6-8 TGTGCCAGCACTACAGGGACCGCGGGGGCCAACGTCCTGACTTTC CASTTGTAGANVLTF